This T cell receptor (beta chain) was retrieved from a study of blood T cells in healthy people across ages. V was pared by 2 bases and J by 4 bases, with 8 bases between. Germline V gene sequence: CDR1 MDHEN, CDR2 SYDVKM. The CDR3 has 14 residues. Next came a second PCR, run for 7 to 11 cycles, which used a sample-barcoded 5' primer along with a J-beta primer mix. Each sample provided no less than 2.5 million CDR3-containing paired-end reads. TCRdb fed the 5' RACE reads into MiXCR, producing one record per CDR3 protein. Of about 670,000 distinct CDR3 sequences listed, around 43% are singletons. The source is an elderly man in good health. The rearrangement links TRBV28 to TRBJ2-2; D ambiguous. The sample consisted of blood. CDR3 in amino acids: CASSLISGTGELFF. For the CDR3, the DNA is TGTGCCAGCAGTTTAATTTCAGGCACCGGGGAGCTGTTTTTT.